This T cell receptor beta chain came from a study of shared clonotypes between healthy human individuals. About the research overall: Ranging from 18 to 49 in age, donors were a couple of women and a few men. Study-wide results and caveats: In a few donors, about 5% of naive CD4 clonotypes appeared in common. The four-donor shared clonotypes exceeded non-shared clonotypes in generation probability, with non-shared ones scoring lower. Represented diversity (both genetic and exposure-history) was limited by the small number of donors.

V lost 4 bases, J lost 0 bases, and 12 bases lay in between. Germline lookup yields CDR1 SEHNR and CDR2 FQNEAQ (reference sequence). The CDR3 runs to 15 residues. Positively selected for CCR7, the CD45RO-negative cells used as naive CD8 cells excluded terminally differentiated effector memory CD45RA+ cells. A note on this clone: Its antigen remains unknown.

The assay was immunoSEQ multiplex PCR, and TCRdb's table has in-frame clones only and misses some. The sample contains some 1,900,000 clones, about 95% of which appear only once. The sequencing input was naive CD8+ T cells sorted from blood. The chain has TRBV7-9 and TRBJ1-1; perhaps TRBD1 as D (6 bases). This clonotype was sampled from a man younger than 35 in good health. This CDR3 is CASSSLTGVNTEAFF. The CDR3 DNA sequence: TGTGCCAGCAGCTCCTTGACAGGAGTGAACACTGAAGCTTTCTTT.